The entry below gives a single T cell receptor beta chain sequence along with its context. As yet, its antigen is unknown. Trimming took off 0 bases at V and 0 bases at J, with 6 bases between the two ends. The CDR3 covers 15 residues. Germline values: CDR1 DFQATT, CDR2 SNEGSKA (reference sequence). This sample was included in a study of CD8 T cells in ankylosing spondylitis. The study, taken as a whole, reports: Significant enrichment of disease-linked clones was reported in matched ankylosing spondylitis synovial fluid. What seemed typical of ankylosing spondylitis blood was a TCR beta motif built from several highly homologous variants. Earlier authors reported some of these motif variants in reactive arthritis synovial fluid and blood.

Scientists made TCR beta libraries using quantitative 5'-RACE with molecular barcodes. TCRdb reanalysed the 5' RACE reads using MiXCR and keeps one entry per CDR3 protein. In the table there are 470,000 or so distinct CDR3 sequences, roughly 26% of which are singletons. The origin of this receptor is a male donor with ankylosing spondylitis. Specimen: blood, either unsorted or a sorted T cell fraction (not recorded which). This sequence joins TRBV20-1 and TRBJ1-6; no clear D gene. CDR3 nucleotide sequence: TGCAGTGCTAGAGACAGGACCTCCTATAATTCACCCCTCCACTTT. Its translation: CSARDRTSYNSPLHF.